The 20 T cell receptor beta chains below were found in one sample sequenced in a study of cytomegalovirus exposure and HLA in healthy donors. Use of 60 Vbeta and 13 Jbeta primers characterized the PCR. The data were produced by immunoSEQ multiplex PCR, yet TCRdb's version contains in-frame clones alone and is incomplete. Among under 200,000 clones listed, 70% to 85% were seen once. Sequenced: PBMCs. These TCRs come from a woman between 35 and 50 years old in good health and CMV-seronegative.

This clone has just one count. This rearrangement joins TRBV6-1 to TRBJ1-5; the match to TRBD1 covers 8 bases. The ends lost 7 bases at V and 5 bases at J; junction bases unmatched: 7. This CDR3 is 14 amino acids long. Looked up from germline, CDR1 is MNHNS and CDR2 is SASEGT. The CDR3 loop is CASTPAGGHQPQHF. The CDR3 DNA reads as TGTGCCAGCACCCCAGCAGGGGGCCATCAGCCCCAGCATTTT.

J is TRBJ2-2 and V is TRBV10-3; possibly TRBD1 for D (5 bases). The V end lost 10 bases, the J end lost 2 bases, and 14 bases lay between the germline ends. CDR3 length: 14 residues. Germline V gene lookup returns CDR1 ENHRY and CDR2 SYGVKD. The CDR3 spells CATLSTVNTGELFF. The CDR3 nucleotides read TGTGCCACCCTCTCGACAGTCAACACCGGGGAGCTGTTTTTT.

The V gene is TRBV5-1, the J gene TRBJ2-3, with 10 bases that match TRBD2. V dropped 0 bases and J dropped 1; count of bases not matched to a gene: 11. Germline V gene lookup returns CDR1 SGHRS and CDR2 YFSETQ. The CDR3 totals 19 residues. CDR3 bases: TGCGCCAGCAGCTTGGTTTGGACTAGCGGCGTCGCTGGCACAGATACGCAGTATTTT. This sequence encodes CASSLVWTSGVAGTDTQYF.

This sequence joins TRBV5-1 and TRBJ1-1; TRBD1 might be the D (6 bases). Germline lookup yields CDR1 SGHRS and CDR2 YFSETQ. This CDR3 comprises 14 residues. V lost 2 bases and J lost 6, with 14 bases in between. CDR3 protein: CASSFRGGGPEAFF. The CDR3 DNA sequence: TGCGCCAGCAGCTTTAGGGGGGGCGGGCCTGAAGCTTTCTTT.

The rearrangement uses TRBV11-2 and TRBJ1-1; the D is unclear. The V gene's germline CDR1 is SGHAT and CDR2 FQNNGV. V was trimmed by 5 bases and J by 6 bases, leaving 13 bases between them. The CDR3 covers 13 residues. The CDR3 region has the DNA TGTGCCAGCAGCATTGGTGGCATATCTGAAGCTTTCTTT. Residues: CASSIGGISEAFF.

The genes are TRBV6-5 and TRBJ2-7, with D perhaps TRBD1 (6 bases). The ends were cut back, 3 bases at V and 2 bases at J, with 14 bases in the middle. This CDR3 spans 15 amino acids. The V gene's germline CDR1 is MNHEY and CDR2 SVGAGI. The CDR3 loop reads CASSYAGALPYEQYF. Here the CDR3 DNA reads TGTGCCAGCAGTTATGCAGGGGCCCTCCCCTACGAGCAGTACTTC.

The chain joins TRBV5-1 to TRBJ2-7, with 7 bases matching TRBD1. The CDR3 loop spans 15 amino acids. The germline CDR1 and CDR2 sequences are SGHRS and YFSETQ. V dropped 3 bases and J dropped 6; count of bases not matched to a gene: 12. CDR3 nucleotides: TGCGCCAGCAGCTCGACGACAGGGAACCCTGGCGAGCAGTACTTC. It codes for CASSSTTGNPGEQYF.

In this sample, this clone turned up once. The CDR3 DNA reads as TGCGCCAGCAGCTGGAGGACTAGCGGGACGACTGACAATGAGCAGTTCTTC. The encoded protein is CASSWRTSGTTDNEQFF. V gene TRBV5-1 combines with J gene TRBJ2-1; 12 nucleotides line up with TRBD2. Germline-derived CDR1 and CDR2 are SGHRS and YFSETQ. The trim removed 3 bases at V and 5 bases at J, leaving 9 bases unmatched. The CDR3 has 17 amino acids.

J is TRBJ1-4 and V is TRBV30; D unresolved. Germline V CDR1 and CDR2: GTSNPN, SVGIG (reference sequence). Trimming took off 0 bases at V and 8 bases at J, with 10 bases between the two ends. The CDR3 sequence is 13 residues long. The CDR3, as DNA: TGTGCCTGGAGTGTACGCCAGTGGGAAAAACTGTTTTTT. It is translated as CAWSVRQWEKLFF.

V gene TRBV7-6 combines with J gene TRBJ2-7; D perhaps matches TRBD2 (5 bases). The CDR3 loop spans 15 amino acids. Per the germline V gene, CDR1 is SGHVS and CDR2 is FNYEAQ. Trimming shortened V by 0 bases and J by 2 bases, and 11 bases separated the two germline ends. CDR3 loop: CASSLAYGETYEQYF. CDR3 nucleotides: TGTGCCAGCAGCTTAGCGTACGGGGAAACCTACGAGCAGTACTTC.

V gene TRBV28 combines with J gene TRBJ1-1; 7 bases match TRBD1. Germline CDR1 is MDHEN and CDR2 is SYDVKM. The CDR3 is 15 amino acids. V gave up 10 bases and J gave up 6 bases; unmatched junction bases: 17. The CDR3 DNA reads TGTGCCACCGCAGCCTCCAAAGGGGGCGCGGCTGAAGCTTTCTTT. This gives the protein CATAASKGGAAEAFF.

As for this clone: Other DNA sequences in the same sample also yield this CDR3. The chain recombines TRBV2 with TRBJ1-2; tentative D call: TRBD1 (5 bases). Germline CDR1 reads SNHLY; CDR2 reads FYNNEI. V shed 1 base and J shed 5 bases, with 14 bases lying between them. The CDR3 consists of 15 residues. The CDR3 DNA reads TGTGCCAGCAGTGAAGTTACAGGCGAACCTTATGGCTACACCTTC. This encodes CASSEVTGEPYGYTF.

This sequence joins TRBV9 and TRBJ1-1; 12 bases are a match to TRBD1. The CDR3 extends over 15 amino acids. The V gene's germline CDR1 is SGDLS and CDR2 YYNGEE. V lost 4 bases to trimming and J lost 7 bases; unmatched junction nucleotides: 8. The CDR3 DNA reads TGTGCCAGCAGCTCTCTCGGGACAGGGGGCTGTGAAGCTTTCTTT. This codes for CASSSLGTGGCEAFF.

The CDR3 DNA reads TGCGCCAGCAGCCCGGGACTAAGAGAGGAGCAGTACTTC. Protein product: CASSPGLREEQYF. V is TRBV5-1 and J is TRBJ2-7, with 7 positions matching TRBD2. The trim removed 4 bases at V and 7 bases at J, leaving 8 bases unmatched. CDR3 length: 13 residues. Germline CDR1 is SGHRS and CDR2 is YFSETQ.

This clone was recorded only once. The V gene is TRBV5-4, the J gene TRBJ2-3; D is possibly TRBD1 (6 bases). The V and J ends lost 4 bases and 11 bases respectively, with 17 bases between them. Germline lookup yields CDR1 SGHNT and CDR2 YYREEE (reference sequence). CDR3 length: 13 amino acids. In DNA, the CDR3 is TGTGCCAGCAGCACCGACCCCAGGGGCGGGCAGTATTTT. Translation gives CASSTDPRGGQYF.

This chain connects TRBV9 to TRBJ2-3; perhaps TRBD2 as D (5 bases). The germline V and J ends were trimmed by 3 bases and 1 base, with 12 bases remaining between them. Germline-derived CDR1 and CDR2 are SGDLS and YYNGEE. CDR3 length: 15 residues. The CDR3 nucleotides read TGTGCCAGCAGCGGGGGAGCGGCGGGCACAGATACGCAGTATTTT. This codes for CASSGGAAGTDTQYF. The full variable domain, in which reference TRBV9 and TRBJ2-3 provide the parts outside the CDR3, is DSGVTQTPKHLITATGQRVTLRCSPRSGDLSVYWYQQSLDQGLQFLIQYYNGEERAKGNILERFSAQQFPDLHSELNLSSLELGDSALYFCASSGGAAGTDTQYFGPGTRLTVL.

This rearrangement joins TRBV4-1 to TRBJ2-5; D may be TRBD1 (7 bases). CDR3 length: 16 amino acids. The V end lost 1 base, the J end lost 6 bases, and 18 bases lay between the germline ends. From germline, CDR1 is MGHRA and CDR2 YSYEKL. CDR3 protein: CASSQVIGGGGKTQYF. Written as DNA, the CDR3 is TGCGCCAGCAGCCAAGTTATAGGAGGGGGCGGAAAGACCCAGTACTTC.

This clone has a handful of counts. The chain joins TRBV2 to TRBJ1-5; unclear D gene. Germline CDR1 reads SNHLY; CDR2 reads FYNNEI. Trimming stripped 6 bases from V and 0 bases from J, with 6 bases between. This CDR3 is 13 amino acids long. CDR3 amino acids: CASRRDSNQPQHF. The CDR3 nucleotides read TGTGCCAGCAGGAGGGATAGCAATCAGCCCCAGCATTTT.

The genes are TRBV6-6 and TRBJ2-5; 7 positions match TRBD1. The end of the DNA aligns better with TRBJ2-7, so the J call may be wrong. The CDR3 sequence is 12 residues long. Per germline, CDR1 MNHNY and CDR2 SVGAGI (reference sequence). CDR3 sequence reads: CASKNRGYEQYF. The CDR3 nucleotides read TGTGCCAGCAAAAACAGGGGCTACGAGCAGTACTTC.

This chain links TRBV30 with TRBJ1-2; 8 nucleotides align to TRBD1. This CDR3 comprises 12 residues. Germline CDR1 and CDR2: GTSNPN and SVGIG (reference sequence). V gave up 4 bases and J gave up 8 bases; unmatched junction bases: 6. CDR3 coding DNA: TGTGCCTGGACAGGGGGCGCAGGCGGCTACACCTTC. This encodes CAWTGGAGGYTF.